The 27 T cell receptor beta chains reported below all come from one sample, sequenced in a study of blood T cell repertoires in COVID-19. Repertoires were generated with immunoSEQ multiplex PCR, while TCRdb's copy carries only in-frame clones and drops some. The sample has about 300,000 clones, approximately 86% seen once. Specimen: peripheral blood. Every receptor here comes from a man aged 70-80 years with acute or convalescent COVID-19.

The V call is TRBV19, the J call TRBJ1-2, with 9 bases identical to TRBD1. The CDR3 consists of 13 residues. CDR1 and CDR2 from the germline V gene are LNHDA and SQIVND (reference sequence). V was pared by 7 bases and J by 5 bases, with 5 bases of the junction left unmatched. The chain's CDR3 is CASNWDRAYGYTF. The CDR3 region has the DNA TGTGCCAGTAATTGGGACAGGGCTTATGGCTACACCTTC.

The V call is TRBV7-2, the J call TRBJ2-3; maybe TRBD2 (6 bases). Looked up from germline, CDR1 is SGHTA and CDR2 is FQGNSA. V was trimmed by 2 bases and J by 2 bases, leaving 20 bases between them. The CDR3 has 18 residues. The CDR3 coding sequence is TGTGCCAGCAGCTTACAAGCGGCATACCGGGACTTCACAGATACGCAGTATTTT. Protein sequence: CASSLQAAYRDFTDTQYF.

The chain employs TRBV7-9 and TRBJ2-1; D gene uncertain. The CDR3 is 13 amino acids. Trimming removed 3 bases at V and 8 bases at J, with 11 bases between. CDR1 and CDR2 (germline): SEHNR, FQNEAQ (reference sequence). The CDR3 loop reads CASSFALGDEQFF. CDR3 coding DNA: TGTGCCAGCAGCTTCGCCCTAGGCGATGAGCAGTTCTTC.

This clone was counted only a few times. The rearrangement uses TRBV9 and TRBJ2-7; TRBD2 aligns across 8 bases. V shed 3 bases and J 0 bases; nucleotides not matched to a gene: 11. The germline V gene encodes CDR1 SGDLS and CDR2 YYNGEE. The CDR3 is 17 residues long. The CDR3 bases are TGTGCCAGCAGCGCCGGTGGAGTAGCGGGGCACTCCTACGAGCAGTACTTC. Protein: CASSAGGVAGHSYEQYF.

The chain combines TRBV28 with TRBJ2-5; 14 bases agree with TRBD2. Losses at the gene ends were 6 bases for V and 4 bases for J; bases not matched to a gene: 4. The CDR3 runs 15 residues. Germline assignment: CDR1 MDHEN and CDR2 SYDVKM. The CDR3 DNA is TGTGCCAGCAGCCAGGGACTAGCGGGAGTAGAGACCCAGTACTTC. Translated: CASSQGLAGVETQYF.

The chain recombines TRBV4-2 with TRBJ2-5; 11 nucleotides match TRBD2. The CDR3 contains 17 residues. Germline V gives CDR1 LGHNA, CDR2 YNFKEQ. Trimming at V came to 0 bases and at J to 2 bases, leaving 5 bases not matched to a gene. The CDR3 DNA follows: TGTGCCAGCAGCCAAGACTTTCGACTAGCGGGGCAAGAGACCCAGTACTTC. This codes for CASSQDFRLAGQETQYF.

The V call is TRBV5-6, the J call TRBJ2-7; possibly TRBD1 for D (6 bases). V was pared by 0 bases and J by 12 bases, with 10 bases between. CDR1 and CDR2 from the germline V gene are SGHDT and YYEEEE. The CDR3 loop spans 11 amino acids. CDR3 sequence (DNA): TGTGCCAGCAGCTTGGCCGACAGGCTGTACTTC. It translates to CASSLADRLYF.

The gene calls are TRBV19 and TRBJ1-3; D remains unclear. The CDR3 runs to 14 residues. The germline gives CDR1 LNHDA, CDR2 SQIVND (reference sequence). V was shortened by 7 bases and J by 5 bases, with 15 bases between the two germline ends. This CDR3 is CASTDSPGRNTIYF. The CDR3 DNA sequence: TGTGCCAGTACGGATTCGCCGGGTAGAAACACCATATATTTT. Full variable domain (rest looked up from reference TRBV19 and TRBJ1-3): DGGITQSPKYLFRKEGQNVTLSCEQNLNHDAMYWYRQDPGQGLRLIYYSQIVNDFQKGDIAEGYSVSREKKESFPLTVTSAQKNPTAFYLCASTDSPGRNTIYFGEGSWLTVV.

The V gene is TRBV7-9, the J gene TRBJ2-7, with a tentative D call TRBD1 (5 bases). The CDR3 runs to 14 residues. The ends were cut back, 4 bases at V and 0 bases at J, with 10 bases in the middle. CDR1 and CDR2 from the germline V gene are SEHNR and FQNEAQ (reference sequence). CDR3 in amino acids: CASSSQVLSYEQYF. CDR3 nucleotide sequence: TGTGCCAGCAGCTCACAGGTTCTCTCCTACGAGCAGTACTTC.

CDR3 nucleotides: TGTGCCACCAGTGATTCCGGGACTAGCGGGAGGGACAATGAGCAGTTCTTC. Translated, it gives CATSDSGTSGRDNEQFF. The chain has TRBV24-1 and TRBJ2-1; 16 bases align to TRBD2. This CDR3 has 17 residues. V was pared by 2 bases and J by 5 bases, with 2 bases of the junction left unmatched. From germline, CDR1 is KGHDR and CDR2 SFDVKD.

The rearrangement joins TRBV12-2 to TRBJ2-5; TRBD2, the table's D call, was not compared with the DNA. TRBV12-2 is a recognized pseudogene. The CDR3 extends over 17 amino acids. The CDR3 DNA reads TGTGCAAGTCGCCCCCGCGCCCCGGGAGGGCCGGGAGAGACCCAGTACTTC. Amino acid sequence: CASRPRAPGGPGETQYF.

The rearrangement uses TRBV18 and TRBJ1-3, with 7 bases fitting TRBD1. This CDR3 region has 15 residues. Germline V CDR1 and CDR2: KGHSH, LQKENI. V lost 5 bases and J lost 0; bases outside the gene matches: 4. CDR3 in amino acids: CASSARTGSGNTIYF. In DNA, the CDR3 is TGTGCCAGCTCAGCGAGGACAGGCTCTGGAAACACCATATATTTT.

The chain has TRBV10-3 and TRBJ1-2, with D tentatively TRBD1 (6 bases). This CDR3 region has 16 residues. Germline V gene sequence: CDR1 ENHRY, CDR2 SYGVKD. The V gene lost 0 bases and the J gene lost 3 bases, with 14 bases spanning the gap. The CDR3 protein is CAISESNGGAYYGYTF. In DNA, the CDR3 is TGTGCCATCAGTGAGTCGAATGGGGGCGCTTACTATGGCTACACCTTC.

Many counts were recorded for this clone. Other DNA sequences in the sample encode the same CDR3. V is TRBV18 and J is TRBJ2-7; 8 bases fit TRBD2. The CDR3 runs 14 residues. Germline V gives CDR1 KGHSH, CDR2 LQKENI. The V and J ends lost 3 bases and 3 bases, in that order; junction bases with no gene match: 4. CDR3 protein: CASSPGSGSYEQYF. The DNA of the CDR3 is TGTGCCAGCTCACCGGGAAGCGGGAGCTACGAGCAGTACTTC. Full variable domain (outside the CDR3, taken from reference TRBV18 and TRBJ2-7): NAGVMQNPRHLVRRRGQEARLRCSPMKGHSHVYWYRQLPEEGLKFMVYLQKENIIDESGMPKERFSAEFPKEGPSILRIQQVVRGDSAAYFCASSPGSGSYEQYFGPGTRLTVT.

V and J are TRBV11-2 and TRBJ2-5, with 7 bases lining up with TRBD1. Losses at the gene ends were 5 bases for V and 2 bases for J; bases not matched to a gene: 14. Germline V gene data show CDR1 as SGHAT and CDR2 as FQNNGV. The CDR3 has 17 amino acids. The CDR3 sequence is CASSLSGKGAWQETQYF. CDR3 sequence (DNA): TGTGCCAGCAGCCTATCGGGAAAGGGGGCCTGGCAAGAGACCCAGTACTTC.

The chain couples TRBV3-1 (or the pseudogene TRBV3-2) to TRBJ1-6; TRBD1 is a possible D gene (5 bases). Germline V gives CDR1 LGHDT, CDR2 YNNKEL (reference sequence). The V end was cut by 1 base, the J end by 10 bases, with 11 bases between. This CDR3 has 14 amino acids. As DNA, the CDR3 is TGTGCCAGCAGCCAAGTCGGGGGTGCCTCACCCCTCCACTTT. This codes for CASSQVGGASPLHF.

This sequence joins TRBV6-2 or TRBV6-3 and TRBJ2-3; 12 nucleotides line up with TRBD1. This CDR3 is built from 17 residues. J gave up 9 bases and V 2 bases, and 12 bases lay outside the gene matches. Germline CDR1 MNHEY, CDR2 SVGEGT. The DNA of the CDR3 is TGTGCCAGCAGTTACCGGGGACAGGGGGCGCGGGGAGCCACGCAGTATTTT. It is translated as CASSYRGQGARGATQYF.

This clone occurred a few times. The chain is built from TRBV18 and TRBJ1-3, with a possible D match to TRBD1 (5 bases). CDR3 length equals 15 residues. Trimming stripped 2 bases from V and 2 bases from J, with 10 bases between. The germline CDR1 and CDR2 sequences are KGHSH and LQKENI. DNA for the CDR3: TGTGCCAGCTCACCATTGGGGGGAACTGGAAACACCATATATTTT. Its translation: CASSPLGGTGNTIYF.

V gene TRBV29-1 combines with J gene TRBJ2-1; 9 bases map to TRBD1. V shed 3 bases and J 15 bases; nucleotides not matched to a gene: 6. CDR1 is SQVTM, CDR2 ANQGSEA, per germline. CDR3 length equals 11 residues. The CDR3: CSVERDRVMFF. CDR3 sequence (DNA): TGCAGCGTTGAGAGGGACAGGGTGATGTTCTTC.

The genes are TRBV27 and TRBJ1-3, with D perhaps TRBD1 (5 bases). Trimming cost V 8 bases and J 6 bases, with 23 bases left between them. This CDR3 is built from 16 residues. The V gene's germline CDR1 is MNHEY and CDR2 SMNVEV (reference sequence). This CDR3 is CASFREGRGAANTIYF. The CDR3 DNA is TGTGCCAGCTTTAGGGAGGGGCGAGGGGCAGCAAACACCATATATTTT.

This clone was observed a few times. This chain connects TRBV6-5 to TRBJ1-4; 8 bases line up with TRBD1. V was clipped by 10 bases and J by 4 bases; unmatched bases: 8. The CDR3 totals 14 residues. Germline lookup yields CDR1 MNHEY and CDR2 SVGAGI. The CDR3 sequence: CATPTGALNEKLFF. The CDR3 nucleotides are TGTGCCACCCCGACAGGGGCCCTTAATGAAAAACTGTTTTTT.

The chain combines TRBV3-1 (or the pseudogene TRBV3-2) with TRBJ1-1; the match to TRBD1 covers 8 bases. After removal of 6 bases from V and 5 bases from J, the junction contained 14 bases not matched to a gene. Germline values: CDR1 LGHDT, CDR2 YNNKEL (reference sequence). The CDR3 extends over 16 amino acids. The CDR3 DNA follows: TGTGCCAGCAGTCCTACGTGGACAGGGAGGTCGACTGAAGCTTTCTTT. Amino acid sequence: CASSPTWTGRSTEAFF.

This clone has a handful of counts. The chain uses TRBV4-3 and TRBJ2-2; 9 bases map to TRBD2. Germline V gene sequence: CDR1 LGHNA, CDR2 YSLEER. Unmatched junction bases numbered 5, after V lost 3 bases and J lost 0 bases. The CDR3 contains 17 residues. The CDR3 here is CASSQERGVANTGELFF. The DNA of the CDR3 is TGCGCCAGCAGCCAGGAGCGGGGGGTGGCGAACACCGGGGAGCTGTTTTTT.

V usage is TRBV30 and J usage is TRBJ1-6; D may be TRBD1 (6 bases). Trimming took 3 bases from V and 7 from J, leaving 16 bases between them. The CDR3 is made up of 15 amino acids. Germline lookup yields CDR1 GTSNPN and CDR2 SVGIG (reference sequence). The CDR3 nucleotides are TGTGCCTGGAGGGAAGTCAGGGGCGGCAATTCACCCCTCCACTTT. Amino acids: CAWREVRGGNSPLHF.

The CDR3 coding sequence is TGTGCCAGCAGCTCCCAAGACAGGGCGGACTATGGCTACACCTTC. It specifies CASSSQDRADYGYTF. This chain connects TRBV7-8 to TRBJ1-2; the match to TRBD1 covers 7 bases. V lost 4 bases to trimming and J lost 3 bases; unmatched junction nucleotides: 8. Looked up from germline, CDR1 is SGHVS and CDR2 is FQNEAQ. The CDR3 loop spans 15 amino acids.

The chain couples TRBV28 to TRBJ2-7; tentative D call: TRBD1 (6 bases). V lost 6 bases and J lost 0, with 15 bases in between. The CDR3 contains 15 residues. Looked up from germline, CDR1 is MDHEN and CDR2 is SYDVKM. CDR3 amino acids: CASSIGGLSSYEQYF. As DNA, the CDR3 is TGTGCCAGCAGCATAGGGGGTCTCAGCTCCTACGAGCAGTACTTC. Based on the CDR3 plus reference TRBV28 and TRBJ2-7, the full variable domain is DVKVTQSSRYLVKRTGEKVFLECVQDMDHENMFWYRQDPGLGLRLIYFSYDVKMKEKGDIPEGYSVSREKKERFSLILESASTNQTSMYLCASSIGGLSSYEQYFGPGTRLTVT.

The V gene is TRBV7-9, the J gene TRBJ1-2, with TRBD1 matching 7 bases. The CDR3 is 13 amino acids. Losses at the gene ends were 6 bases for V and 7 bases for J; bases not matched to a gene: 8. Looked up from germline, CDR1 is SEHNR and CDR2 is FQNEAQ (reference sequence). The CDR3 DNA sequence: TGTGCCAGCAGACGACAGGGACGGGTTGGCTACACCTTC. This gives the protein CASRRQGRVGYTF.